The source of this T cell receptor beta chain is a study of shared clonotypes between healthy human individuals. In the case of this clone: What it binds is unknown.

The naive CD8 subset, CD45RO-negative cells positively selected for CCR7, excluded terminally differentiated effector memory CD45RA+ cells. Caucasian adults residing in Nashville, Tennessee made up all the donors. General study results and limits: The researchers took only blood, and tissue repertoires probably look different. Between a handful of donors, naive CD4 clonotypes were shared at a level of around 5.1%.

Profiling relied on immunoSEQ multiplex PCR, and the TCRdb table lists in-frame clones only, not all of them. The sample has about 2.2 million clones, roughly 91% seen once; the top ten hold roughly 1.8%. Sequencing was performed on naive CD8+ T cells from PBMCs. This clonotype originated in a man in his late teens or twenties in good health. Some clones in this sample may be carry-over from other donors' samples.

In DNA form, the CDR3 reads TGTGCCAGCAGCTCCGCGACTAGCCGCTCCTACAATGAGCAGTTCTTC. Translated, it gives CASSSATSRSYNEQFF. The rearrangement uses TRBV7-8 and TRBJ2-1, with TRBD2 identical over 7 bases. The V and J ends lost 4 bases and 0 bases, in that order; junction bases with no gene match: 6. Germline CDR1 SGHVS, CDR2 FQNEAQ. The CDR3 has 16 residues.